Listed below are T cell receptor beta chains from one sample, sequenced in a study of vaccination effects on CD4 cells after COVID-19. Method: immunoSEQ multiplex PCR; TCRdb's copy keeps in-frame clones and lacks some. The sample lists 25,000 to 35,000 clones; approximately 78% were seen once. Antigen specificity for these receptors is unknown. This specimen consisted of CD4+ T cells from PBMCs cultured with a peptide pool, obtained before COVID-19 vaccination. These receptors were obtained from a human donor who had a prior SARS-CoV-2 infection. The CDR3 runs from the conserved cysteine through the conserved F or W.

v_call: TRBV9
cdr3_length: 15
cdr3_aa: CASSVNGGNQETQYF

v_call: TRBV12-5
cdr3_length: 18
cdr3_aa: CASGFGLGSVTGLAEAFF

v_call: TRBV7-3
cdr3_length: 17
cdr3_aa: CASSSFSGRRSYNEQFF

v_call: TRBV18
cdr3_length: 12
cdr3_aa: CASSSNQETQYF

v_call: TRBV7-2
cdr3_length: 16
cdr3_aa: CASSLTGTGPRNTIYF

v_call: TRBV5-1
cdr3_length: 15
cdr3_aa: CASSLSPGTIETQYF

v_call: TRBV5-4
cdr3_length: 14
cdr3_aa: CASSLAGQGYEQYF

v_call: TRBV5-1
cdr3_length: 14
cdr3_aa: CASSSGQGTETQYF

v_call: TRBV5-1
cdr3_length: 15
cdr3_aa: CASSLASVTRGLAFF

v_call: TRBV4-1
cdr3_length: 15
cdr3_aa: CASSHHQWGTYEQYF

v_call: TRBV5-6
cdr3_length: 14
cdr3_aa: CASSLGLPLYEQYF

v_call: TRBV5-1
cdr3_length: 14
cdr3_aa: CASSLPGQYNEQFF

v_call: TRBV9
cdr3_length: 15
cdr3_aa: CASSVEGSAPYEQYF

v_call: TRBV7-9
cdr3_length: 14
cdr3_aa: CASTSGLYTDTQYF

v_call: TRBV10-3
cdr3_length: 17
cdr3_aa: CAISESPRRDLGYGYTF

v_call: TRBV21-1
cdr3_length: 17
cdr3_aa: CGPRHGTSGTRGGELFF

v_call: TRBV4-1
cdr3_length: 18
cdr3_aa: CASSQAPGLAGGYDTQYF

v_call: TRBV5-1
cdr3_length: 15
cdr3_aa: CASSRADRGSETQYF

v_call: TRBV6-5
cdr3_length: 11
cdr3_aa: CASGGYNEQFF

v_call: TRBV7-8
cdr3_length: 15
cdr3_aa: CASSILPEGDYGYTF

v_call: TRBV7-3
cdr3_length: 16
cdr3_aa: CASSLPGEEGANVLTF

v_call: TRBV28
cdr3_length: 15
cdr3_aa: CASSLMDSPNQPQHF

v_call: TRBV5-1
cdr3_length: 13
cdr3_aa: CASEDSYTDTQYF

v_call: TRBV15
cdr3_length: 14
cdr3_aa: CATSRDWPDQPQHF

v_call: TRBV28
cdr3_length: 17
cdr3_aa: CASSLWGGAGRNSPLHF

v_call: TRBV12-2
cdr3_length: 15
cdr3_aa: CALRWGAHYNSPLHF

v_call: TRBV29-1
cdr3_length: 13
cdr3_aa: CSVGKGGDTEAFF

v_call: TRBV14
cdr3_length: 14
cdr3_aa: CASSLTGPNQPQHF

v_call: TRBV5-1
cdr3_length: 15
cdr3_aa: CASSLVGRGYTEAFF

v_call: TRBV27
cdr3_length: 16
cdr3_aa: CASSLSGVGGTLGYTF

v_call: TRBV5-4
cdr3_length: 14
cdr3_aa: CASRPQGLTGELFF

v_call: TRBV7-2
cdr3_length: 14
cdr3_aa: CASSFVGAKNIQYF

v_call: TRBV5-1
cdr3_length: 13
cdr3_aa: CASWGDSQETQYF

v_call: TRBV6-2/TRBV6-3
cdr3_length: 18
cdr3_aa: CASSYTEGWQGALYGYTF

v_call: TRBV18
cdr3_length: 15
cdr3_aa: CASSKHKGGTDTQYF

v_call: TRBV6-4
cdr3_length: 15
cdr3_aa: CASSTSGGNYNEQFF

v_call: TRBV7-2
cdr3_length: 16
cdr3_aa: CASSLRRGLGGYEQYF

v_call: TRBV6-5
cdr3_length: 13
cdr3_aa: CASTYSVDTEAFF

v_call: TRBV6-5
cdr3_length: 13
cdr3_aa: CASSSGRDYEQYF

v_call: TRBV7-8
cdr3_length: 14
cdr3_aa: CASSQNEESYGYTF

v_call: TRBV7-2
cdr3_length: 13
cdr3_aa: CASSLARGYEQYF